This T cell receptor beta chain was found in a study of T-cell memory formation after mild COVID-19. 5'RACE primed from the constant segment yielded TCR alpha and TCR beta cDNA libraries bearing sample barcodes and UMIs. TCRdb used MiXCR to reprocess the 5' RACE reads, holding one entry per CDR3 protein. The table has hundreds of thousands of distinct CDR3 sequences, 20% seen once; the top ten hold around 8%. This clonotype has just a few counts. Its antigen is unidentified. Germline V gene sequence: CDR1 LGHNA, CDR2 YNFKEQ. Trimming pared 4 bases from V and 2 bases from J, leaving 13 bases between. The CDR3 totals 15 residues. The study, taken as a whole, reports: Later expanders leaned toward CD4+, whereas clones contracting from day 15 to 85 were balanced CD4/CD8. Some clones that responded were present in memory (sampled pre-infection), which suggests cross-reactive memory joined. Mainly CM and EM harbored the contracting CD4+ clones; mainly EMRA harbored the CD8+ ones.

Sequenced material: PBMCs or a T cell subset sorted from them (not recorded which). The V gene is TRBV4-2, the J gene TRBJ2-3; D is uncertain. This TCR derives from an adult woman who had mild COVID-19 (a few samples of this study predate the infection). Cell type and time point are not known. CDR3 nucleotide sequence: TGTGCCAGCAGCCCAAGGAGCCTTTACACAGATACGCAGTATTTT. Amino acids: CASSPRSLYTDTQYF.